The present entry profiles one TCR beta chain with its context. Trimming at V came to 6 bases and at J to 3 bases, leaving 7 bases not matched to a gene. The CDR3 runs 15 residues. CDR1 and CDR2 (germline): LNHDA, SQIVND (reference sequence). Amplification of TCR beta used genomic DNA extracted from peripheral blood. The sample comes from a study of T cell repertoires in aging, cancer and after chemotherapy. On the study more broadly: Pre- and post-chemotherapy samples were paired from chronic lymphocytic leukemia patients treated with fludarabine- or bendamustine-based regimens.

A mixed TRB-A/B primer pool amplified rearranged TRB by multiplex touch-down PCR. MiXCR, run by TCRdb on the multiplex PCR reads, gives a single entry per CDR3 protein. The sample yields about 1,400 distinct CDR3 sequences, about three fifths seen once. This TCR was sampled from a human donor with a blood cancer. This rearrangement joins TRBV19 to TRBJ2-1; TRBD1 aligns across 8 bases. Sequencing was carried out using blood. This CDR3 reads CASRQDRGGYNEQFF. The CDR3 DNA reads as TGTGCCAGTAGGCAAGACAGGGGTGGCTACAATGAGCAGTTCTTC.